The next 19 T cell receptor beta chains were all read from a single sample in a study of prognosis after radiotherapy for stage I lung cancer (dated by TCRdb to 2020 to 2023). TCRdb lists the instrument as Illumina HiSeq 3000. Two rounds of multiplex PCR were performed to amplify the TCR beta CDR3 region from genomic DNA. In the first PCR round, primers specific to each TRBV and TRBJ gene were used, and the primer sequences were filed in Chinese patent CN105087789A. TCRdb passed the public sequencing reads through fastp at Q25 and MiXCR, retaining productive beta sequences. For every CDR3 protein sequence, its rows merge into one entry that carries the most common genes and DNA. The sample contains about 13,000 distinct CDR3 sequences, about 50% of them found a single time. The biggest ten clones account for 28% of the sample. Source: PBMCs, taken before or after stereotactic body radiation therapy (not recorded which). These receptors all stem from a donor older than 45 with non-small cell lung cancer.

V is TRBV19 and J is TRBJ2-1; the D is unclear. The germline V gene encodes CDR1 LNHDA and CDR2 SQIVND (reference sequence). V lost 3 bases to trimming and J lost 0 bases, with 3 bases between them. The CDR3 runs to 13 residues. The CDR3 reads CASSIGSYNEQFF. The CDR3 nucleotides read TGTGCCAGTAGTATTGGCTCCTACAATGAGCAGTTCTTC.

By frequency in the sample, this clonotype is medium-sized (0.01 to 0.1%). The V gene is TRBV12-3 or TRBV12-4, the J gene TRBJ1-1; 11 nucleotides agree with TRBD1. V lost 3 bases, J lost 6 bases, and 0 bases stayed unmatched. The length of the CDR3 is 13 residues. CDR3 sequence: CASSLDRGPEAFF. The CDR3 DNA is TGTGCCAGCAGTTTGGACAGGGGGCCTGAAGCTTTCTTT.

This clonotype was detected many times. The chain is built from TRBV5-1 and TRBJ1-3; tentative D call: TRBD1 (5 bases). Germline assignment: CDR1 SGHRS and CDR2 YFSETQ. The V end lost 0 bases, the J end lost 0 bases, and 7 bases lay between the germline ends. The CDR3 consists of 15 residues. The DNA for the CDR3 is TGCGCCAGCAGCTTGGCGGGGGACTCTGGAAACACCATATATTTT. As protein: CASSLAGDSGNTIYF. Looking up the rest from reference TRBV5-1 and TRBJ1-3 gives the full variable domain: KAGVTQTPRYLIKTRGQQVTLSCSPISGHRSVSWYQQTPGQGLQFLFEYFSETQRNKGNFPGRFSGRQFSNSRSEMNVSTLELGDSALYLCASSLAGDSGNTIYFGEGSWLTVV.

This clonotype was detected ten times or more. The chain joins TRBV6-1 to TRBJ1-1; D unclear. The CDR3 runs 12 residues. The V gene's germline CDR1 is MNHNS and CDR2 SASEGT. Trimming shortened V by 2 bases and J by 7 bases, and 8 bases separated the two germline ends. CDR3: CASSEMGGEAFF. CDR3 in DNA: TGTGCCAGCAGTGAAATGGGCGGTGAAGCTTTCTTT.

Remarks on this clonotype: One end of the junction is discordant with germline, which a read error may explain. This rearrangement joins TRBV6-2 or TRBV6-3 to TRBJ2-1, with a possible D match to TRBD1 (5 bases). The germline gives CDR1 MNHEY, CDR2 SVGEGT. The CDR3 has 16 amino acids. CDR3 coding DNA: TGTGCCAGCAGTGAATTGGGCGGCAGGGCCTACAATGGGCAGTTCTTC. Translated, it gives CASSELGGRAYNGQFF.

In this sample, this clonotype turned up a few times. The chain joins TRBV20-1 to TRBJ2-6; D call uncertain. The V gene lost 5 bases and the J gene lost 1 base, with 18 bases spanning the gap. CDR3 length equals 17 residues. Per the germline V gene, CDR1 is DFQATT and CDR2 is SNEGSKA (reference sequence). CDR3: CSAGTYIRPSGANVLTF. As DNA, the CDR3 is TGCAGTGCTGGAACCTATATTCGGCCTTCTGGGGCCAACGTCCTGACTTTC.

Of note for this clonotype: A far larger clone is a single base away, which makes a read error likely. The chain uses TRBV7-9 and TRBJ1-6; 7 bases match TRBD1. The ends lost 0 bases at V and 4 bases at J; junction bases unmatched: 6. This CDR3 is built from 17 residues. Germline CDR1 and CDR2: SEHNR and FQNEAQ (reference sequence). CDR3 loop: CASSLAQRGRYNSPLHF. The CDR3, as DNA: TGTGCCAGCAGCTTAGCTCAGAGGGGGCGGTATAATTCACCCCTCCACTTT.

This clonotype occurred many times. The V and J genes are TRBV4-3 and TRBJ1-5, with D perhaps TRBD1 (5 bases). The CDR3 totals 14 residues. From germline, CDR1 is LGHNA and CDR2 YSLEER. The V end lost 0 bases, the J end lost 7 bases, and 10 bases lay between the germline ends. In DNA form, the CDR3 reads TGCGCCAGCAGCCAAGACACTTGGGGGCAGCCCCAGCATTTT. Amino acid sequence: CASSQDTWGQPQHF.

The V and J genes are TRBV30 and TRBJ2-5; D remains ambiguous. The V and J ends lost 2 bases and 4 bases respectively, with 5 bases between them. CDR3 length: 11 residues. CDR1 and CDR2 from the germline V gene are GTSNPN and SVGIG (reference sequence). CDR3 in DNA: TGTGCCTGGAGTTCCCGAGAGACCCAGTACTTC. It translates to CAWSSRETQYF.

The chain combines TRBV19 with TRBJ1-1, with D possibly matching TRBD1 (6 bases). The CDR3 length is 16 residues. With 10 bases removed from V and 11 bases from J, the gap between germline ends came to 32 bases. In germline, CDR1 is LNHDA, CDR2 SQIVND (reference sequence). The CDR3 DNA is TGTGCCACTTCTACCGATGGGCGGACAGCTGGCCTGAAGGCTTTCTTT. This codes for CATSTDGRTAGLKAFF.

Concerning this clonotype itself: A far larger clone is one base from this, pointing to a likely read error. J is TRBJ2-1 and V is TRBV5-1; TRBD2 matches at 8 bases. Germline V gene data show CDR1 as SGHRS and CDR2 as YFSETQ. V was clipped by 2 bases and J by 10 bases; unmatched bases: 14. This CDR3 region has 16 residues. CDR3 nucleotide sequence: TGCGCCAGCAGCTTCTCTCCCCCGAGCGGGAGTTACGAGCAGTTCTTC. Translated, it gives CASSFSPPSGSYEQFF.

This clonotype has at least ten counts. V is TRBV2 and J is TRBJ1-5; D uncertain. Germline CDR1 is SNHLY and CDR2 is FYNNEI. The CDR3 extends over 13 amino acids. V dropped 7 bases and J dropped 0 bases, with 7 bases sitting between them. The CDR3 DNA reads as TGTGCCAGCATGAGGGATAGCAATCAGCCCCAGCATTTT. Protein sequence: CASMRDSNQPQHF.

This clonotype was counted at least ten times. This rearrangement joins TRBV5-6 to TRBJ2-7; D perhaps matches TRBD1 (6 bases). CDR3 length equals 15 residues. V gave up 4 bases and J gave up 4 bases, with 18 bases separating them. Germline V gene data show CDR1 as SGHDT and CDR2 as YYEEEE. CDR3 amino acids: CASSTWGQSRYEQYF. The CDR3 region has the DNA TGTGCCAGCAGCACATGGGGGCAGTCACGATACGAGCAGTACTTC.

The chain is built from TRBV6-1 and TRBJ2-7; 7 bases match TRBD1. CDR1 is MNHNS and CDR2 is SASEGT in the germline V gene. This CDR3 comprises 14 residues. Trimming removed 6 bases from V and 5 bases from J; junction bases left unmatched: 10. The CDR3 here is CASRPDRVNHEQYF. CDR3 bases: TGTGCCAGCAGACCAGACAGGGTGAACCACGAGCAGTACTTC.

A few counts support this clonotype. The CDR3 DNA is TGTGCCAGCAGCTCCGCGACAGGGGGCGGTGAGACCCAGTACTTC. Its protein product is CASSSATGGGETQYF. The chain recombines TRBV7-6 with TRBJ2-5; 10 bases agree with TRBD1. CDR1 is SGHVS, CDR2 FNYEAQ, per germline. The CDR3 consists of 15 residues. Trimming took 4 bases from V and 5 from J; bases not matched to a gene: 7. Full variable domain (rest looked up from reference TRBV7-6 and TRBJ2-5): GAGVSQSPRYKVTKRGQDVALRCDPISGHVSLYWYRQALGQGPEFLTYFNYEAQQDKSGLPNDRFSAERPEGSISTLTIQRTEQRDSAMYRCASSSATGGGETQYFGPGTRLLVL.

This clonotype was observed at least ten times. The J gene is TRBJ1-1, the V gene TRBV7-9; no reliable D call. The CDR3 is 17 residues long. The germline gives CDR1 SEHNR, CDR2 FQNEAQ (reference sequence). Trimming removed 1 base from V and 2 bases from J, with 17 bases in between. CDR3 nucleotide sequence: TGTGCCAGCAGCTTAGGTTATGGGATGGCCCCTAACACTGAAGCTTTCTTT. Its translation is CASSLGYGMAPNTEAFF.

This clonotype was seen ten or more times. V is TRBV7-9 and J is TRBJ2-2, with 12 bases that match TRBD2. V shed 9 bases, J shed 7 bases, and the junction held 12 bases outside the gene matches. Germline V gene lookup returns CDR1 SEHNR and CDR2 FQNEAQ (reference sequence). The CDR3 covers 16 residues. CDR3 residues: CASRTGLAGTGGELFF. In nucleotides, the CDR3 is TGTGCCAGTAGAACCGGACTAGCGGGAACCGGCGGGGAGCTGTTTTTT.

This clonotype is medium-sized within its sample. The chain has TRBV6-1 and TRBJ2-1, with D uncertain. Germline values: CDR1 MNHNS, CDR2 SASEGT. V was shortened by 6 bases and J by 1 base, with 10 bases between the two germline ends. The CDR3 is 14 residues long. The CDR3 DNA reads TGTGCCAGCAGCCGTAGCCCTTCCTACAATGAGCAGTTCTTC. It encodes CASSRSPSYNEQFF.

The gene calls are TRBV5-1 and TRBJ1-6; no clear D gene. CDR3 length equals 16 residues. CDR1 and CDR2 (germline): SGHRS, YFSETQ. V shed 3 bases and J shed 7 bases, with 17 bases lying between them. CDR3 nucleotides: TGCGCCAGCAGCTGGGTCCTAGGGCATGGGAATTCACCCCTCCACTTT. It is translated as CASSWVLGHGNSPLHF.